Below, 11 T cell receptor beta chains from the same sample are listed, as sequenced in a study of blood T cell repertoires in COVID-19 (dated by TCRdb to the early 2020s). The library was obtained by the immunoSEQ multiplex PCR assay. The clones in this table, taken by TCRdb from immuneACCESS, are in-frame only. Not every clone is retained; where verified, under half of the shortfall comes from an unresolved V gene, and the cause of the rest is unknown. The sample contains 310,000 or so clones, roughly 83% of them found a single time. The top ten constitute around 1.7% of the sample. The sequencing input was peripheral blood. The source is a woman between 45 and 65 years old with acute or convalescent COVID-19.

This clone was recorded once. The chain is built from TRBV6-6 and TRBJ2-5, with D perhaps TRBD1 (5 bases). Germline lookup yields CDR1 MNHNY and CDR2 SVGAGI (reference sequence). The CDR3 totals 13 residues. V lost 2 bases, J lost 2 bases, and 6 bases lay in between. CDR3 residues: CASSYDRQETQYF. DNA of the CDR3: TGTGCCAGCAGTTACGACAGACAAGAGACCCAGTACTTC.

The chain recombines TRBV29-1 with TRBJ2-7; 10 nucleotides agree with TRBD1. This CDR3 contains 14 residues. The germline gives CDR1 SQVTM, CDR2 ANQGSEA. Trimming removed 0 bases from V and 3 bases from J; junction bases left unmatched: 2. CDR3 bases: TGCAGCGTTGAAGACGGGACAGGGGTCTACGAGCAGTACTTC. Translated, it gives CSVEDGTGVYEQYF.

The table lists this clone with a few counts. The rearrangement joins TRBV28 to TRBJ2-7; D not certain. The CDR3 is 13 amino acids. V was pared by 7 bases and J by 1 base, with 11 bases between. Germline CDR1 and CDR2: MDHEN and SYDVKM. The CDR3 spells CASISGQSYEQYF. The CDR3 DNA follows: TGTGCCAGCATCAGTGGGCAGTCCTACGAGCAGTACTTC.

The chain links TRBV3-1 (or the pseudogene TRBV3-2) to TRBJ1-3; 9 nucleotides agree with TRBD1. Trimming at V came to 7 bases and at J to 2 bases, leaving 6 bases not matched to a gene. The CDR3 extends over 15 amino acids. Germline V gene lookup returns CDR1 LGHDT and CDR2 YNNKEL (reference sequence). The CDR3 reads CASILQGAPGNTIYF. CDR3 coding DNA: TGTGCCAGCATCTTACAGGGGGCGCCTGGAAACACCATATATTTT.

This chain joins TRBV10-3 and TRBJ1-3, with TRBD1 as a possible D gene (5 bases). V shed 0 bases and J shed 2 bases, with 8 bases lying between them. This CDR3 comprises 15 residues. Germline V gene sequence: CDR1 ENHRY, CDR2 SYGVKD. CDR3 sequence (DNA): TGTGCCATCAGTGAGTCAGGAGGGGCTGGAAACACCATATATTTT. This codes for CAISESGGAGNTIYF.

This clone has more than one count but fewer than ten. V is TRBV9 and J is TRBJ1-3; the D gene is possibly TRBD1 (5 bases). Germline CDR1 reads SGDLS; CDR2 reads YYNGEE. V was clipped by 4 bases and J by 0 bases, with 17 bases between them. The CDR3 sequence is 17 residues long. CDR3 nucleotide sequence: TGTGCCAGCAGCACCATGGGACTTCCTAGCTCTGGAAACACCATATATTTT. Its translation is CASSTMGLPSSGNTIYF.

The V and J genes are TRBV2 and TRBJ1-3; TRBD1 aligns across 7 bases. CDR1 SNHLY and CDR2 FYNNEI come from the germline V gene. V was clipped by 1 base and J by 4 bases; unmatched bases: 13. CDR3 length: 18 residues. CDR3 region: CASSEERVDRVNGNTIYF. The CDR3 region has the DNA TGTGCCAGCAGTGAAGAAAGGGTCGACAGGGTGAACGGAAACACCATATATTTT.

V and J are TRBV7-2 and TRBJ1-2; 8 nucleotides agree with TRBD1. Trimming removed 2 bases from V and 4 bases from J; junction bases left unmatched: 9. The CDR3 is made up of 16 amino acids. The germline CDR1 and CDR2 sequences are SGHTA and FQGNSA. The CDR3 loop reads CASSLRNRGLPYGYTF. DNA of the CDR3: TGTGCCAGCAGCTTAAGAAACAGGGGGTTGCCCTATGGCTACACCTTC.

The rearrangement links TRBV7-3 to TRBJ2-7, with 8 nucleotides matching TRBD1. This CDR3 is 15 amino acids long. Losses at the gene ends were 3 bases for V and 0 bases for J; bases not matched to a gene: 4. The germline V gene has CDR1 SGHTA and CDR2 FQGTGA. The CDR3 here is CASSLGTGLSYEQYF. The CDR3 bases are TGTGCCAGCAGCTTGGGGACAGGCCTCTCCTACGAGCAGTACTTC.

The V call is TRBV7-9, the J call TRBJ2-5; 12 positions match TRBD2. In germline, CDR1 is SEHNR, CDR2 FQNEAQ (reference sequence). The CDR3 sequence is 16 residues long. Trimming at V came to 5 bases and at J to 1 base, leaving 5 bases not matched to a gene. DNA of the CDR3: TGTGCCAGCAGCACGACTAGCGGGAGTCTCCAAGAGACCCAGTACTTC. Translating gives CASSTTSGSLQETQYF.

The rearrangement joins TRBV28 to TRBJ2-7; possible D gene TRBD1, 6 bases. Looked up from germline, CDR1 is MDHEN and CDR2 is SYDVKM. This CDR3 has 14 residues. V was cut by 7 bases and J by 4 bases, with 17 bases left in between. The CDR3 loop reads CASTGLGTLYEQYF. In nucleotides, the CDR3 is TGTGCCAGCACAGGACTTGGGACATTGTACGAGCAGTACTTC.